These 6 T cell receptor beta chains originate from one sample sequenced in a study of T cells in Graves' hyperthyroidism and ophthalmopathy. TCR beta CDR3 regions were amplified from RNA transcripts. A first-round RT-PCR of the TCR CDR3 used the HTBI primer set. One entry per CDR3 protein, called by TCRdb with MiXCR from the multiplex PCR reads. The sample contains 550,000 to 600,000 distinct CDR3 sequences, about half of which appear only once. Sequenced material: peripheral blood or thyroid tissue (not recorded which). These TCRs come from an adult woman with Graves' disease, either hyperthyroidism or ophthalmopathy (not recorded which).

The chain combines TRBV11-2 with TRBJ1-1; unclear D gene. Germline loops: CDR1 SGHAT, CDR2 FQNNGV. The CDR3 is 13 residues long. Trimming shortened V by 0 bases and J by 6 bases, and 8 bases separated the two germline ends. Written as DNA, the CDR3 is TGTGCCAGCAGCTTAGATCTCAGACCTGAAGCTTTCTTT. Translated, it gives CASSLDLRPEAFF.

This clonotype was observed at least ten times. One junction end disagrees with the germline gene, perhaps due to a read error. The chain is built from TRBV2 and TRBJ2-6; maybe TRBD2 (7 bases). Germline CDR1 reads SNHLY; CDR2 reads FYNNEI. This CDR3 is 11 amino acids long. CDR3 protein: CASSEAGRGPF. DNA of the CDR3: TGTGCCAGCAGTGAAGCGGGGCGGGGGCCTTTC.

In this sample, this clonotype turned up many times. The junction does not match germline at one end; this may be a read error. The chain has TRBV5-6 and TRBJ2-2, with D maybe TRBD2 (6 bases). This CDR3 spans 16 amino acids. Germline CDR1 reads SGHDT; CDR2 reads YYEEEE. The chain's CDR3 is CTSSLRAGSITGELFF. For the CDR3, the DNA is TGTACCAGCAGCCTTCGGGCGGGGTCGATCACCGGGGAGCTGTTTTTT.

In regard to this clonotype: The missing conserved phenylalanine or tryptophan at the end of this CDR3 makes a read error likely. The genes are TRBV20-1 and TRBJ2-7; 15 nucleotides align to TRBD2. Trimming cost V 1 base and J 0 bases; bases outside gene matches: 7. The germline gives CDR1 DFQATT, CDR2 SNEGSKA (reference sequence). This CDR3 is built from 18 residues. In DNA form, the CDR3 reads TGCAGTGCTAGAGTCGGACTAGCGGGAGGGCCCGGCTCCTACGAGCAGTACCTC. It codes for CSARVGLAGGPGSYEQYL.

The V call is TRBV4-1, the J call TRBJ2-7; 7 positions match TRBD2. V lost 2 bases to trimming and J lost 2 bases; unmatched junction nucleotides: 18. The length of the CDR3 is 19 residues. Germline V gene lookup returns CDR1 MGHRA and CDR2 YSYEKL. The CDR3 DNA follows: TGCGCCAGCAGCCAACTGGGACGGAAACTCGAGCGGGGACCCTACGAGCAGTACTTC. This sequence encodes CASSQLGRKLERGPYEQYF.

The V gene is TRBV7-2, the J gene TRBJ2-7; D not certain. CDR1 is SGHTA and CDR2 is FQGNSA in the germline V gene. Trimming removed 5 bases from V and 7 bases from J, with 18 bases in between. The CDR3 is 14 amino acids. CDR3 residues: CASSLDALLMEQYF. The CDR3 DNA follows: TGTGCCAGCAGCCTGGACGCCCTGTTAATGGAGCAGTACTTC.